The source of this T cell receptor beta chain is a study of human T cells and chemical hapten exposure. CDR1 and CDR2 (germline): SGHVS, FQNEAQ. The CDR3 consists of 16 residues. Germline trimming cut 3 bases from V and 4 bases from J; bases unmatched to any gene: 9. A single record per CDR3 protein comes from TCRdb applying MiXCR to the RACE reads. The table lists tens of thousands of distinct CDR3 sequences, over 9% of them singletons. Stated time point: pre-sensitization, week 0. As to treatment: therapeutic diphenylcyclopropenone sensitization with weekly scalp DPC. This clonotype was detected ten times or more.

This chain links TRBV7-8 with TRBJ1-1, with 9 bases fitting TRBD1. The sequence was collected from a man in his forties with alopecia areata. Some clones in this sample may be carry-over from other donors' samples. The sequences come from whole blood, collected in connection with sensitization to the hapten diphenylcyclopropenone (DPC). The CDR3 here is CASSFRPGTGFTEAFF. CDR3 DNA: TGTGCCAGCAGCTTCCGTCCCGGGACAGGGTTCACTGAAGCTTTCTTT.